What follows describes a single T cell receptor beta chain. The data were obtained in a study of control samples from healthy donors and cancer patients. Some clones are missing from TCRdb's copy, which holds only in-frame ones; the method was immunoSEQ multiplex PCR. The table shows 150,000 to 160,000 clones, with around 96% occurring only once. V lost 6 bases and J lost 3; bases outside the gene matches: 10. CDR1 is LNHDA and CDR2 is SQIVND in the germline V gene (reference sequence). CDR3 size: 16 residues. The TCR originated in a man between 40 and 49 years old in good health. The chain joins TRBV19 to TRBJ2-4; 8 bases fit TRBD1. The material sequenced was blood. The CDR3 DNA sequence: TGTGCCAGTAGCCCAGACAGGGGAAGGGTCAAAAACATTCAGTACTTC. Translating gives CASSPDRGRVKNIQYF.